The TCR beta chain described here comes from a study of beta chain features in type 1 diabetes (dated by TCRdb to 2016 to 2018). Background for the entire study: Mean age, gender distribution, total cell number and subset yield did not differ between patients and healthy donors. A total of under 140,000,000 sorted cells were examined across all samples, and the number of cells per subset was strongly correlated with RNA yield. In the study, recently diagnosed type 1 diabetes patients and matched healthy donors were compared on the TCRB repertoires of their sorted circulating CD4+ T cell subsets. Naive and central memory subsets were obtained from all 30 or so donors, but regulatory and stem cell-like memory subsets were isolated from only 8 patients and about 8 healthy donors. Overall study results and their limits: Naive, central memory and regulatory TCRB repertoires appeared more similar among patients than among healthy donors. Because cDNA was sequenced instead of genomic DNA, activated cells with high expression could be over-represented, although the groups did not differ in activation or CD3 levels. At VDJ recombination sites, patients with type 1 diabetes made fewer insertions and deleted more nucleotides, a pattern implying thymic rearrangement abnormalities. A moderate but significant shortening of TCRB CDR3 length was observed in type 1 diabetes patients in all four CD4+ subsets. Because small numbers of individuals were included in the HLA sub-analyses, any influence of HLA type on TCRB rearrangement was left unresolved. PCR may preferentially amplify shorter templates, but because patient and control samples were amplified and corrected together, any resulting skew would affect both groups equally.

On this clone: Its antigen remains unidentified. No base quality information exists; no much larger clone differs at one position.

From each donor, a single peripheral blood sample of 95 to 150 mL on average was drawn into heparinised tubes. Naive, central memory, regulatory and stem cell-like memory CD4+ T cells were sorted on a BD FACSAria II using a panel including CD45RO, CCR7, CD25, CD127, CD95 and CD27. Every sorted population had a purity above 95%. PBMCs were separated immediately by Lymphoprep density gradient centrifugation and were stained directly, without being cultured. To minimize batch effects, samples were stained and sorted in pairs, one healthy donor with one patient per experiment. Counted from cysteine to phenylalanine, this CDR3 has 17 amino acids. Only the CDR3 DNA is retained, 51 bases long and in frame from the first base. Trimmed from V: 0 bases; trimmed from J: 6 bases; junction bases lacking a gene match: 10. The CDR1 and CDR2 encoded by the germline V gene (reference sequence) are LNHDA and SQIVND.

The entire isolated RNA was reverse transcribed using the High Capacity cDNA Reverse Transcription Kit, and thus expressed TCRB transcripts were sequenced. For stem cell-like memory T cell samples, survey-depth immunoSEQ sequencing was used, averaging about 1 million total reads per sample. After sorted cells were lysed in RLT buffer, RNA was extracted with DNase-treated RNeasy Micro or Mini kits, with the choice depending on cell number. Each cell subset was processed on its own to prevent cross-contamination, while patient and healthy donor samples were processed together. TCRB sequences were amplified from cDNA with the immunoSEQ multiplex PCR, producing 87-bp fragments spanning the CDR3 region. The amplicons were sequenced using the Illumina HiSeq platform. The original methods were these. PCR bias was corrected computationally using synthetic template baselines, and reads within Hamming distance 2 were collapsed, with unmergeable singletons discarded. Reads were aligned against IMGT to assign V, D and J genes, CDR3 length and insertions or deletions at six rearrangement sites. Clonotype counts were normalized to sorted cell number within each subset before computing true diversity and Gini coefficients with the tcR R package. Repertoire sharing was quantified using the overlap coefficient calculated on TCRB nucleotide sequences. TCRdb's version of the immuneACCESS table is confined to in-frame rearrangements and falls short of the full clone set. An unresolved V gene accounts for under half of the shortfall where checked; the remainder is of unknown origin. V, J and clone size derive from that table, while D and trimming were established from the DNA sequence. For this sample the table gives about 47,000 clones, of which around 45% were detected only once. Of the sample, roughly 0.13% falls within the top ten clones.

The chain employs TRBV19 and TRBJ2-1, and TRBD2 aligns with 8 junction nucleotides. The source is a man between 25 and 39 years old with type 1 diabetes. The sequenced sample consisted of stem cell memory CD4+ T cells from blood. Explained via the paper, the cell subset or site label denotes: stem cell-like memory CD4+ T cells. The CDR3 is CASSIDLSGRALNEQFF. The bases are TGTGCCAGTAGTATAGATCTGTCCGGGAGGGCCCTCAATGAGCAGTTCTTC.